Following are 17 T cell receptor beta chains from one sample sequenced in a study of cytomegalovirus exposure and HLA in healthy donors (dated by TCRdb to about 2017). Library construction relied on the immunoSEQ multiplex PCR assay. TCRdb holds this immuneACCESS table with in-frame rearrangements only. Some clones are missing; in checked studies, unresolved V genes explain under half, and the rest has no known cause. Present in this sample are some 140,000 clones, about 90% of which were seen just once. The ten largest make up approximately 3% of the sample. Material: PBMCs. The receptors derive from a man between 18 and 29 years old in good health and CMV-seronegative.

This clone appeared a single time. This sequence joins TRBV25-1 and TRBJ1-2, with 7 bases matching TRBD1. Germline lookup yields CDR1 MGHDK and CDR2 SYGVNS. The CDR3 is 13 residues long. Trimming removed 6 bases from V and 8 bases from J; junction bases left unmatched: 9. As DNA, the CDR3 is TGTGCCAGCAGGCCCACAGGGGTCGGCGGCTACACCTTC. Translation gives CASRPTGVGGYTF.

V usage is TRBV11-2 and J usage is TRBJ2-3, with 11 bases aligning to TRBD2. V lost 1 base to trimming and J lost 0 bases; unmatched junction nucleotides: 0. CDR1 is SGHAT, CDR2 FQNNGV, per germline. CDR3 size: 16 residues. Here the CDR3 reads CASSLASGGSTDTQYF. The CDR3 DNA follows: TGTGCCAGCAGCTTAGCTAGCGGGGGGAGCACAGATACGCAGTATTTT.

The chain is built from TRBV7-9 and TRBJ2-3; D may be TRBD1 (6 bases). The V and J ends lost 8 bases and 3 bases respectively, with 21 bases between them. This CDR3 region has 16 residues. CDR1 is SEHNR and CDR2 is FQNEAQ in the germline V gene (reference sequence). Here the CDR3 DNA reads TGTGCCAGCGACTGGGGACAAGTTACCATAACAGATACGCAGTATTTT. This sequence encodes CASDWGQVTITDTQYF.

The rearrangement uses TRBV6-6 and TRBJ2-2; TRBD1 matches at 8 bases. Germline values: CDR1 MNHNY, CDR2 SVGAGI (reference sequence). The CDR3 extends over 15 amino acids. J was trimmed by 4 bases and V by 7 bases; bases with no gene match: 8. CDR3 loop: CASTTTGESTGELFF. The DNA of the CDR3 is TGTGCCAGCACCACGACAGGGGAGTCCACCGGGGAGCTGTTTTTT.

The CDR3 is CASSLAYWRDRESQPQHF. The DNA for the CDR3 is TGTGCCAGCAGCTTAGCGTATTGGAGGGACAGGGAGAGCCAGCCCCAGCATTTT. The genes are TRBV7-8 and TRBJ1-5; TRBD1 aligns across 9 bases. Germline V gives CDR1 SGHVS, CDR2 FQNEAQ. With V trimmed by 0 bases and J by 7 bases, 13 bases remained unmatched. This CDR3 region has 18 residues.

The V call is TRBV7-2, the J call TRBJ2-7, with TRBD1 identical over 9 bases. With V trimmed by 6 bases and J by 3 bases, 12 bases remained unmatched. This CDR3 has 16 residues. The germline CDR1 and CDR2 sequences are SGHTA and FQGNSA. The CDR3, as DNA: TGTGCCAGCAGTTCCACCGCTCTGACAGGGGGCTACGAGCAGTACTTC. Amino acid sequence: CASSSTALTGGYEQYF.

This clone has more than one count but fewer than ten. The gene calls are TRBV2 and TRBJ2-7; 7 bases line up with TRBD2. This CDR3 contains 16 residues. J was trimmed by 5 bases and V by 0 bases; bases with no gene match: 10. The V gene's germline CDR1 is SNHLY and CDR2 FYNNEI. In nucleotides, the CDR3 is TGTGCCAGCAGTGAAGCGCATTCGGGGGGTCTGGACGAGCAGTACTTC. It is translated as CASSEAHSGGLDEQYF.

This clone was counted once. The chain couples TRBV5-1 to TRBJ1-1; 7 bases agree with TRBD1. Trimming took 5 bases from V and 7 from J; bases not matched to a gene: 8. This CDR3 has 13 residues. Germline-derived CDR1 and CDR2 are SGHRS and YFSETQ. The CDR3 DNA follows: TGCGCCAGCAGTTTTACAGGGGCCGGTGAAGCTTTCTTT. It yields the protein CASSFTGAGEAFF.

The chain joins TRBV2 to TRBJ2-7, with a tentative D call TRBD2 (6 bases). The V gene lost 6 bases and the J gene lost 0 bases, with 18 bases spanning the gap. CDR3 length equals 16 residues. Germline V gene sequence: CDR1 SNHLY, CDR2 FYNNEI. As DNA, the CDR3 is TGTGCCAGCAGAGAGTTTGGCGGGGAGACCTCCTACGAGCAGTACTTC. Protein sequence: CASREFGGETSYEQYF.

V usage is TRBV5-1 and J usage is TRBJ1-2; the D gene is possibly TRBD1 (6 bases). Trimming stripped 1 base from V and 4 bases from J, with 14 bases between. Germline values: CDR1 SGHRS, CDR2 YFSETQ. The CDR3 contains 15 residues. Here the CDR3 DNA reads TGCGCCAGCAGCTTGAAGTATCGGGACACCTATGGCTACACCTTC. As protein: CASSLKYRDTYGYTF.

CDR3: CASSLAGGTGELFF. CDR3 sequence (DNA): TGTGCCAGCAGTCTAGCGGGGGGCACCGGGGAGCTGTTTTTT. This chain links TRBV6-5 with TRBJ2-2; 11 nucleotides match TRBD2. The CDR3 consists of 14 residues. With V trimmed by 5 bases and J by 4 bases, 0 bases remained unmatched. Germline V gives CDR1 MNHEY, CDR2 SVGAGI.

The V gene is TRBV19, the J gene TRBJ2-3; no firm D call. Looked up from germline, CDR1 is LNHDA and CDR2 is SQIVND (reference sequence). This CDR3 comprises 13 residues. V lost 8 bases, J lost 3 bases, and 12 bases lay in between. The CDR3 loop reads CASGPSGTDTQYF. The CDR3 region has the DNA TGTGCCAGTGGCCCGTCGGGTACAGATACGCAGTATTTT.

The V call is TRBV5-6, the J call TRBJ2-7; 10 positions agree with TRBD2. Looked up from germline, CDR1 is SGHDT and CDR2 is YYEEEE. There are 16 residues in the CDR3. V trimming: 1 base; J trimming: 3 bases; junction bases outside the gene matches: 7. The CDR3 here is CASSLFSGGLRYEQYF. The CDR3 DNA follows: TGTGCCAGCAGCTTGTTTAGCGGGGGGCTACGCTACGAGCAGTACTTC. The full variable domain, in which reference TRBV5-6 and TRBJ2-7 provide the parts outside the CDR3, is DAGVTQSPTHLIKTRGQQVTLRCSPKSGHDTVSWYQQALGQGPQFIFQYYEEEERQRGNFPDRFSGHQFPNYSSELNVNALLLGDSALYLCASSLFSGGLRYEQYFGPGTRLTVT.

CDR3 bases: TGTGCCATCAGTGAATCCGTGTTAGCGGGAGGGCCTGGAAATGAGCAGTTCTTC. As protein: CAISESVLAGGPGNEQFF. The gene calls are TRBV10-3 and TRBJ2-1; 11 positions match TRBD2. The CDR3 is made up of 18 amino acids. The V and J ends lost 3 bases and 7 bases, in that order; junction bases with no gene match: 14. Germline values: CDR1 ENHRY, CDR2 SYGVKD.

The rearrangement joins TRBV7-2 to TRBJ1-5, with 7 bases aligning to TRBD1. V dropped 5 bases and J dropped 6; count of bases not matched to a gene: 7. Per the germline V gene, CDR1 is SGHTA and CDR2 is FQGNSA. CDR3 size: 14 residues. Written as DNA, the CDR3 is TGTGCCAGCAGCCCCGGACAGGCTGCTCAGCCCCAGCATTTT. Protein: CASSPGQAAQPQHF.

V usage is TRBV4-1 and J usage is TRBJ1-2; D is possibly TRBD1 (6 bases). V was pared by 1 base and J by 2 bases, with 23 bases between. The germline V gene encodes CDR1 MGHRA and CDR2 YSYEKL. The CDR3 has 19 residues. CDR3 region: CASSQGRIGGQRGNYGYTF. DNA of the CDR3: TGCGCCAGCAGCCAAGGCCGGATCGGGGGGCAAAGAGGGAACTATGGCTACACCTTC.

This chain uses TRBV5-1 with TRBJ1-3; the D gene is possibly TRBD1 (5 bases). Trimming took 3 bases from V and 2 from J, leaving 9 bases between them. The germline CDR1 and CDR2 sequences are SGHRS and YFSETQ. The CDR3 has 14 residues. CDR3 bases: TGCGCCAGCAGCTCTACAGGAGCTGGAAACACCATATATTTT. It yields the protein CASSSTGAGNTIYF.